This TCR beta chain was recovered during a study of cytomegalovirus exposure and HLA in healthy donors. The study, taken as a whole, reports: Highest at DRB1 and lowest at HLA-C, TCR association rates differed among HLA loci in a later analysis. It was only CMV serostatus that was available as immune exposure information. In vitro confirmation showed three CMV-associated chains to be CMV antigen specific. TCR beta chains numbering more than 150 were designated cytomegalovirus-associated.

Primers included in the PCR were 60 Vbeta and 13 Jbeta primers. Measured with immunoSEQ multiplex PCR; TCRdb has only the in-frame clones, and not every one. The listing records about 140,000 clones. CDR1 is SGHAT, CDR2 FQNNGV, per germline. With V trimmed by 5 bases and J by 6 bases, 5 bases remained unmatched. This CDR3 region has 13 residues. With regard to this clone: Its antigen remains unknown.

This clonotype was obtained from a male donor in good health and CMV-seronegative. The chain combines TRBV11-2 with TRBJ2-7; 9 positions match TRBD2. Material: PBMCs. The DNA of the CDR3 is TGTGCCAGCAGCCCCGGACTAGCGCTCGAGCAGTACTTC. It specifies CASSPGLALEQYF. Together with reference TRBV11-2 and TRBJ2-7, the CDR3 gives the full variable domain: EAGVAQSPRYKIIEKRQSVAFWCNPISGHATLYWYQQILGQGPKLLIQFQNNGVVDDSQLPKDRFSAERLKGVDSTLKIQPAKLEDSAVYLCASSPGLALEQYFGPGTRLTVT.